In this sample, the clone carrying this TCR beta chain turned up a few times. Its target is unknown. The sample belongs to a study of T cells in Graves' hyperthyroidism and ophthalmopathy. Broader study findings: Most clonotypes that expanded in the thyroid above 0.001 also showed up in blood.

This CDR3 contains 14 residues. Per germline, CDR1 SGHDN and CDR2 FVKESK. Trimming removed 4 bases at V and 0 bases at J, with 10 bases between. The CDR3 regions of TCR beta were amplified from RNA transcripts. HTBI primers were employed in a first-round RT-PCR of the TCR CDR3. TCRdb fed the multiplex PCR reads into MiXCR, producing one record per CDR3 protein. The sample lists under 400,000 distinct CDR3 sequences, approximately 15% seen once, with approximately 10% in the top ten. Graves' hyperthyroidism was deemed stable absent ophthalmopathy progression within 18 months. Uncontrolled infection, other autoimmune disease, pregnancy or lactation barred patients from enrollment. Diagnosing involved the use of clinical symptoms, serum thyroxine and TRAb, thyroid ultrasound and orbital computed tomography.

This clonotype was sampled from a woman aged 60 to 75 with Graves' hyperthyroidism. The chain uses TRBV14 and TRBJ2-7, with D hard to call. The sample was blood. CDR3 sequence: CASSRDLSSYEQYF. In nucleotides, the CDR3 is TGTGCCAGCAGCCGGGATCTTAGCTCCTACGAGCAGTACTTC.